A few counts support the clone carrying this T cell receptor (beta chain). Its antigen remains unidentified. TCRdb fed the 5' RACE reads into MiXCR, producing one record per CDR3 protein. The table shows around 420,000 distinct CDR3 sequences, with roughly a quarter occurring only once. The CDR3 sequence is 15 residues long. After removal of 7 bases from V and 0 bases from J, the junction contained 7 bases not matched to a gene. The germline V gene has CDR1 SGHKS and CDR2 YYEKEE (reference sequence). The source of the sample is a study of T-cell memory formation after mild COVID-19. Study-wide results and limits: Clones contracting across day 15 to 85 had a balanced CD4/CD8 profile; later expanding clones leaned CD4+.

V gene TRBV5-5 combines with J gene TRBJ1-3; 7 bases agree with TRBD1. Sequenced sample: PBMCs or a T cell subset sorted from them (not recorded which). The clonotype was recovered from an adult woman who had mild COVID-19 (a few samples of this study predate the infection). Cell type and time point are not known. The CDR3 sequence is CASSGTEYSGNTIYF. The CDR3 region has the DNA TGTGCCAGCTCCGGGACAGAGTACTCTGGAAACACCATATATTTT.